This T cell receptor beta chain was obtained from a study of blood T cells in healthy people across ages. Study-wide results and caveats: It was not possible, with unsorted PBMCs, to conclusively compare naive and antigen-experienced cells. Naive T cell percentage showed a strong correlation with TCR beta diversity.

On this clonotype itself: Its matching antigen is unknown.

Together with a sample-barcoded 5' primer, a J-beta primer mix was included in a second PCR lasting roughly 6 to 12 cycles. TCRdb re-derived calls from the 5' RACE reads in MiXCR, one entry per CDR3 protein. The table includes 1.5 million or so distinct CDR3 sequences, 40% to 45% detected once. The CDR3 totals 15 residues. In germline, CDR1 is SGHKS, CDR2 YYEKEE (reference sequence). Unmatched junction bases numbered 14, after V lost 6 bases and J lost 7 bases. Each sample provided at least 6 micrograms of extracted total RNA. This sequence originates from a woman aged 18-29 years in good health. Sequenced sample: blood. This sequence joins TRBV5-5 and TRBJ2-7; TRBD1 aligns across 9 bases. CDR3 sequence reads: CASILGQGFYNEQYF. The CDR3 nucleotides read TGTGCCAGCATCCTGGGACAGGGATTTTACAATGAGCAGTACTTC.